A selection of T cell receptor beta chains follows, all from one sample in a study of T cells in Graves' hyperthyroidism and ophthalmopathy. Using its own MiXCR run on the multiplex PCR reads, TCRdb lists one record per CDR3 protein. The table has over 250,000 distinct CDR3 sequences, 17% seen once. The sample consisted of blood. Receptors were obtained from a woman in her sixties with Graves' ophthalmopathy. The CDR3 runs from the conserved cysteine through the conserved F or W. Each record gives: V gene, J gene, clone size, D gene, CDR3 protein, CDR3 DNA. D genes are given only for firm matches. Clone size appears in some rows only: once, few, many, or a class for an expanded clone.

V: TRBV29-1
J: TRBJ2-1
size: once
D: .
CDR3: CSPMNTGDEQFF
DNA: TGCAGCCCTATGAATACCGGAGATGAGCAGTTCTTC

V: TRBV25-1
J: TRBJ1-1
size: few
D: TRBD1
CDR3: CASSPQGHTEAFF
DNA: TGTGCCAGCAGTCCACAGGGGCACACTGAAGCTTTCTTT

V: TRBV5-1
J: TRBJ2-7
size: .
D: .
CDR3: CASSEGRYNEQYF
DNA: TGCGCCAGCAGCGAGGGGCGGTACAATGAGCAGTACTTC

V: TRBV5-1
J: TRBJ1-2
size: few
D: .
CDR3: CASSLEGTTRGGYTF
DNA: TGCGCCAGCAGCTTGGAGGGAACCACAAGAGGTGGCTACACCTTC

V: TRBV5-1
J: TRBJ1-1
size: many
D: TRBD1
CDR3: CASSSAGQGNTEAFF
DNA: TGCGCCAGCAGCTCGGCGGGACAGGGTAACACTGAAGCTTTCTTT

V: TRBV20-1
J: TRBJ2-7
size: many
D: TRBD2
CDR3: CSAKDLAVHEQYF
DNA: TGCAGTGCTAAGGACCTAGCGGTCCACGAGCAGTACTTC

V: TRBV9
J: TRBJ2-7
size: many
D: .
CDR3: CASSVEGQGTYEQYF
DNA: TGTGCCAGCAGCGTAGAGGGGCAGGGAACCTACGAGCAGTACTTC

V: TRBV2
J: TRBJ2-2
size: many
D: .
CDR3: CASCTDRTAANTGELFF
DNA: TGTGCCAGCTGCACCGACAGGACCGCAGCGAACACCGGGGAGCTGTTTTTT

V: TRBV7-8
J: TRBJ1-5
size: many
D: TRBD1
CDR3: CASNPDRGNQPQHF
DNA: TGTGCCAGCAACCCGGACAGGGGAAATCAGCCCCAGCATTTT

V: TRBV28
J: TRBJ1-1
size: many
D: .
CDR3: CASSLFWRSRTEAFF
DNA: TGTGCCAGCAGTTTATTTTGGAGGTCGCGGACTGAAGCTTTCTTT

V: TRBV27
J: TRBJ2-5
size: few
D: .
CDR3: CASSPVRSQETQYF
DNA: TGTGCCAGCAGCCCCGTGAGGAGCCAAGAGACCCAGTACTTC

V: TRBV7-2
J: TRBJ1-5
size: many
D: .
CDR3: CASSPQTRTYSNQPQHF
DNA: TGTGCCAGCAGCCCACAGACACGCACCTATAGCAATCAGCCCCAGCATTTT

V: TRBV29-1
J: TRBJ1-2
size: .
D: .
CDR3: CSVNGAGNYGYTF
DNA: TGCAGCGTTAACGGGGCTGGGAACTATGGCTACACCTTC

V: TRBV20-1
J: TRBJ2-5
size: few
D: .
CDR3: CSASALGAIRETQYF
DNA: TGCAGTGCTAGTGCCTTGGGGGCTATTCGAGAGACCCAGTACTTC

V: TRBV19
J: TRBJ2-2
size: .
D: .
CDR3: CASRAGRYGTGELFF
DNA: TGTGCCAGTAGGGCGGGGAGGTACGGCACCGGGGAGCTGTTTTTT

V: TRBV20-1
J: TRBJ1-2
size: many
D: .
CDR3: CSARGQVGGPGYTF
DNA: TGCAGTGCCCGCGGGCAAGTCGGGGGGCCCGGCTACACCTTC

V: TRBV27
J: TRBJ2-1
size: few
D: .
CDR3: CASRRRSYNEQFF
DNA: TGTGCCAGCAGGAGGAGGAGCTACAATGAGCAGTTCTTC

V: TRBV7-6
J: TRBJ2-2
size: .
D: .
CDR3: CASRSLDANTGELFF
DNA: TGTGCCAGCAGATCCCTTGATGCCAACACCGGGGAGCTGTTTTTT

V: TRBV4-1
J: TRBJ2-3
size: many
D: TRBD2
CDR3: CASSRGRLAGGEDTQYF
DNA: TGCGCCAGCAGCCGAGGGAGACTAGCGGGAGGGGAAGATACGCAGTATTTT

V: TRBV6-2/TRBV6-3
J: TRBJ2-7
size: many
D: .
CDR3: CASKSAFSGTSSSYEQYF
DNA: TGTGCCAGCAAATCCGCGTTTTCGGGGACTTCTAGCTCCTACGAGCAGTACTTC

V: TRBV11-2
J: TRBJ2-2
size: many
D: .
CDR3: CASSWLASNTGELFF
DNA: TGTGCCAGCAGCTGGTTAGCGTCGAACACCGGGGAGCTGTTTTTT

V: TRBV5-1
J: TRBJ1-2
size: .
D: .
CDR3: CASSQDAIPTYGYTF
DNA: TGCGCCAGCAGCCAGGACGCCATCCCAACCTATGGCTACACCTTC

V: TRBV16
J: TRBJ1-5
size: .
D: .
CDR3: CPSSQSSGNQPQHF
DNA: TGTCCCAGCAGCCAATCGAGTGGGAATCAGCCCCAGCACTTT

V: TRBV20-1
J: TRBJ2-3
size: many
D: .
CDR3: CSATGTSGRTDTQYF
DNA: TGCAGTGCTACCGGGACGAGCGGACGCACAGATACGCAGTATTTT

V: TRBV7-2
J: TRBJ1-5
size: many
D: TRBD1
CDR3: CASSYDRGGQPQHF
DNA: TGTGCCAGCAGTTACGACAGGGGAGGTCAGCCCCAGCATTTT

V: TRBV28
J: TRBJ1-1
size: many
D: .
CDR3: CASSLDMGVNTEAFF
DNA: TGTGCCAGCAGTCTGGACATGGGAGTGAACACTGAAGCTTTCTTT

V: TRBV20-1
J: TRBJ2-3
size: many
D: .
CDR3: CSASGGLITDTQYF
DNA: TGCAGTGCTAGCGGGGGGCTGATCACAGATACGCAGTATTTT

V: TRBV2
J: TRBJ2-7
size: many
D: TRBD1
CDR3: CASSGDRRPYEQYF
DNA: TGTGCCAGCAGCGGGGACAGAAGACCCTACGAGCAGTACTTC

V: TRBV4-3
J: TRBJ2-4
size: .
D: .
CDR3: CASSQGRAKNIQYF
DNA: TGCGCCAGCAGCCAAGGTAGAGCCAAAAACATTCAGTACTTC

V: TRBV18
J: TRBJ2-7
size: .
D: .
CDR3: CASSPRRLSYEQYF
DNA: TGTGCCAGCTCACCGAGGAGGTTATCCTACGAGCAGTACTTC

V: TRBV5-1
J: TRBJ2-1
size: many
D: .
CDR3: CASSRRVADNEQFF
DNA: TGCGCCAGCAGCAGAAGGGTAGCGGACAATGAGCAGTTCTTC

V: TRBV20-1
J: TRBJ2-1
size: many
D: .
CDR3: CSAATDGNSDNEQFF
DNA: TGCAGTGCTGCTACGGACGGGAATTCGGACAATGAGCAGTTCTTC

V: TRBV27
J: TRBJ2-5
size: .
D: .
CDR3: CASSLLAGRRGTQYF
DNA: TGTGCCAGCAGTTTATTGGCGGGGCGACGGGGGACCCAGTACTTC

V: TRBV5-1
J: TRBJ1-1
size: many
D: TRBD1
CDR3: CASSSTGVPNTEAFF
DNA: TGCGCCAGCAGCTCTACAGGGGTCCCGAACACTGAAGCTTTCTTT

V: TRBV7-9
J: TRBJ2-7
size: many
D: .
CDR3: CASSLGSYYEQYF
DNA: TGTGCCAGCAGCTTAGGGAGTTACTACGAGCAGTACTTC

V: TRBV15
J: TRBJ1-3
size: .
D: .
CDR3: CATSRGVPGATAGNTIYF
DNA: TGTGCCACCAGCAGAGGAGTTCCGGGGGCGACGGCTGGAAACACCATATATTTT

V: TRBV20-1
J: TRBJ2-4
size: many
D: TRBD2
CDR3: CSAARGGGSKNIQYF
DNA: TGCAGTGCCGCCCGCGGGGGGGGCTCCAAAAACATTCAGTACTTC

V: TRBV7-2
J: TRBJ2-7
size: many
D: TRBD2
CDR3: CASRQGGGREQYF
DNA: TGTGCCAGCCGTCAGGGCGGGGGGCGCGAGCAGTACTTC

V: TRBV6-1
J: TRBJ1-4
size: few
D: .
CDR3: CASSHAGGSTNEKLFF
DNA: TGTGCCAGCAGCCACGCGGGGGGGTCAACTAATGAAAAACTGTTTTTT

V: TRBV5-6
J: TRBJ2-7
size: many
D: .
CDR3: CASSPYGPNEQYF
DNA: TGTGCCAGCAGTCCCTACGGTCCTAACGAGCAGTACTTC

V: TRBV19
J: TRBJ1-1
size: many
D: .
CDR3: CARPGLNTEAFF
DNA: TGTGCCCGGCCGGGCCTGAACACTGAAGCTTTCTTT

V: TRBV4-3
J: TRBJ2-7
size: few
D: .
CDR3: CASSQDLQGTFYEQYF
DNA: TGCGCCAGCAGCCAAGACCTGCAAGGCACTTTCTACGAGCAGTACTTC

V: TRBV4-3
J: TRBJ1-5
size: few
D: .
CDR3: CASSQDRGFSLPQPQHF
DNA: TGCGCCAGCAGCCAAGATCGAGGGTTCTCTCTTCCGCAGCCCCAGCATTTT

V: TRBV28
J: TRBJ1-5
size: many
D: .
CDR3: CASSSDLTRPQHF
DNA: TGTGCCAGCAGTTCCGACTTGACAAGGCCCCAGCATTTT

V: TRBV20-1
J: TRBJ1-5
size: many
D: .
CDR3: CSARDFGGGGQPQHF
DNA: TGCAGTGCTAGAGATTTTGGGGGCGGGGGTCAGCCCCAGCATTTT

V: TRBV7-2
J: TRBJ2-5
size: many
D: .
CDR3: CASSQDTPGTQYF
DNA: TGTGCCAGCAGCCAGGACACCCCGGGGACCCAGTACTTC

V: TRBV13
J: TRBJ2-5
size: many
D: .
CDR3: CASSDSGRGQETQYF
DNA: TGTGCCAGCAGCGATAGCGGTCGGGGCCAAGAGACCCAGTACTTC